This T cell receptor beta chain was sequenced during a study of regulatory T cells in long-lasting Graves disease. Study results and limitations: TCR diversity in persistent Graves' patients was below that of newly diagnosed ones.

The time point: persistent/refractory GD, antithyroid drugs over 5 years with positive TRAb. TCR sequences were obtained from RNA taken from PBMCs. Patients were from an endocrinology department in Xi'an, China. Nine milliliters of peripheral blood went into EDTA tubes. Library construction for TCR beta used iRepertoire HTBI primers and Arm-PCR of CDR3 regions. Authors' methods: Identified across the samples were around 62 TRBV segments and roughly 14 TRBJ segments. TCRdb reprocessed the multiplex PCR reads via MiXCR and lists one record per CDR3 protein. The V and J calls come from TCRdb's annotation, not from the publication. This sample has about 290,000 distinct CDR3 sequences, with 22% found just once. Turning to this clonotype: The antigen is undetermined.

Trimming cost V 2 bases and J 7 bases, with 14 bases left between them. This CDR3 is 15 amino acids long. The germline V gene encodes CDR1 MNHEY and CDR2 SMNVEV (reference sequence). The TCR was taken from a female donor with Graves disease. The gene calls are TRBV27 and TRBJ1-4, with D hard to call. The source was peripheral blood mononuclear cells (PBMCs), collected when the disease was refractory, from a patient treated with antithyroid drugs. CDR3 DNA sequence: TGTGCCAGCAGTTTAAATTCTGGGTTCGGTGAAAAACTGTTTTTT. Protein: CASSLNSGFGEKLFF. The full variable domain, with the rest looked up from reference TRBV27 and TRBJ1-4, is EAQVTQNPRYLITVTGKKLTVTCSQNMNHEYMSWYRQDPGLGLRQIYYSMNVEVTDKGDVPEGYKVSRKEKRNFPLILESPSPNQTSLYFCASSLNSGFGEKLFFGSGTQLSVL.